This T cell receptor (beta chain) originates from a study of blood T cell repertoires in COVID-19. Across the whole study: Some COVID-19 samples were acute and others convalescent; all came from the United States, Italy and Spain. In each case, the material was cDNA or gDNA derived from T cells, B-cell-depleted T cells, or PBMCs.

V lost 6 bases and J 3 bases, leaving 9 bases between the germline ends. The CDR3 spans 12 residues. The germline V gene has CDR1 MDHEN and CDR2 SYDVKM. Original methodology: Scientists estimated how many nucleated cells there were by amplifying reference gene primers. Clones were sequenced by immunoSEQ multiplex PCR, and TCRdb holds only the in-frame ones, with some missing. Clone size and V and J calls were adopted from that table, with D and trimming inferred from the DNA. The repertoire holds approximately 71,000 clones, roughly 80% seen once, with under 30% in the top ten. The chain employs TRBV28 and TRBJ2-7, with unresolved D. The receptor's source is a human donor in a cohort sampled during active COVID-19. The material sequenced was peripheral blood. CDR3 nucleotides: TGTGCCAGCAGAACTACCCACTACGAGCAGTACTTC. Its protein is CASRTTHYEQYF.